The subject of this entry is one TCR beta chain. The specificity of this receptor is unknown. No much larger clone exists at a distance of one base, and base qualities are not known. This sample also contains other DNA sequences that code for the same CDR3. The sample is drawn from a study of OX40 agonist ivuxolimab in advanced cancers. About the study as a whole: Ivuxolimab, which targeted the costimulatory receptor OX40 (CD134), was an agonistic, fully human IgG2 monoclonal antibody. A male proportion of roughly 80% and a mean age of 60 years, ranging from about 20 to 80, were recorded for the dose-escalation cohort. Prior anti-PD-1, anti-PD-L1 or anti-CTLA-4 therapy was permitted, and checkpoint inhibitors had been received by approximately 39% of dose-escalation patients. Partial responses occurred in three dose-escalation patients: two with cutaneous melanoma and one with hepatocellular carcinoma. The purpose of peripheral TCRbeta sequencing was to test whether ivuxolimab changed TCR sequence diversity and led to clonal T-cell expansion. Of the roughly 51 dose-escalation patients, hepatocellular carcinoma was present in around 19, melanoma in about 15, renal cell carcinoma in 9 and head and neck cancer in 9. Intravenous ivuxolimab was administered to patients every 2 weeks at six dose levels: 0.01, 0.1, 0.3, 1.5, 3 and 10 mg/kg. The paper reports the monotherapy dose-escalation portion (N of about 54 patients) of the phase I ivuxolimab trial. Overall study outcomes, separate from this receptor: The antigen specificity of the peripheral T cells that underwent clonal expansion was not determined. After ivuxolimab, expanded clones were on average more numerous among CD8+ T cells than among CD4+ T cells. At doses from 0.1 to 3.0 mg/kg, clonal expansion was seen in both CD4+ and CD8+ blood T cells between baseline and week 6. In partial responders in the 0.1-3.0 mg/kg groups, normalized peripheral clonal expansion was found to be among the lowest, especially among CD8+ T cells. Low levels of normalized T-cell clonal expansion were also seen in some nonresponding patients.

Cut back by 0 bases and 0 bases, the V and J ends lie 4 bases apart. Its CDR3 holds 14 amino acids, cysteine through phenylalanine. The DNA shown is the 42-base CDR3, in frame from base 1. The germline V gene sets CDR1 to LGHNT and CDR2 to FRNRAP. Patients with a history of autoimmune disease or receiving systemic immunosuppression were excluded from the trial. Peripheral blood for TCR sequencing was drawn from every dose cohort at baseline, at cycle 4 day 1 and at cycle 7 day 1. The samples were drawn from a first-in-human, open-label, multicenter phase I dose-escalation trial of ivuxolimab. The trial enrolled adults with locally advanced or metastatic head and neck squamous cell, hepatocellular, melanoma or renal cell carcinoma. Before TCR sequencing, CD4+ T cells and CD8+ T cells from peripheral blood were sorted into separate populations. Genomic DNA was extracted from sorted cells for sequencing of the TCRbeta CDR3 region. TCRbeta CDR3 regions were sequenced using the immunoSEQ Assay. The immuneACCESS repertoire file appears here via TCRdb, limited to in-frame rearrangements. These files lack a portion of the clones; in checked studies, under half of the deficit traces to unresolved V genes, and the cause of the others is not known. The sample yields more than 65,000 clones; 84% were counted once. The ten largest clones add up to roughly 1.1% of the sample.

The sequence was obtained from an adult with an advanced solid tumor such as melanoma, head and neck, liver or kidney cancer. The rearranged chain carries TRBV12-5 and TRBJ2-3, with the D gene too uncertain to name. The starting material was CD4+ or CD8+ T cells sorted from blood, obtained in a trial of the OX40 agonist ivuxolimab. The DNA reads as follows: TGTGCTAGTGGTTTGGTACAAAGCACAGATACGCAGTATTTT. Its protein reads: CASGLVQSTDTQYF.